The 32 T cell receptor beta chains in this list originate from one sample, sequenced in a study of shared clonotypes between healthy human individuals. Libraries were prepared by immunoSEQ multiplex PCR; TCRdb keeps only in-frame clonotypes and omits some of them. The profile shows approximately 1,500,000 clones, about 96% of them singletons. The sequencing input was naive CD4+ T cells sorted from blood. The subset is: CD45RA+ positively selected. The receptors were gathered from a man between 25 and 39 years old in good health.

This chain connects TRBV7-2 to TRBJ1-5, with D hard to call. The ends were cut back, 7 bases at V and 3 bases at J, with 7 bases in the middle. The CDR3 covers 12 residues. Looked up from germline, CDR1 is SGHTA and CDR2 is FQGNSA. The CDR3 loop reads CASTLNNQPQHF. The CDR3 DNA sequence: TGTGCCAGCACCCTGAACAATCAGCCCCAGCATTTT.

This rearrangement joins TRBV15 to TRBJ2-7; either TRBD1 or TRBD2 may fit D (6 bases each). The V gene's germline CDR1 is LNHNV and CDR2 YYDKDF (reference sequence). The V end was cut by 5 bases, the J end by 4 bases, with 15 bases between. This CDR3 spans 14 amino acids. CDR3 loop: CATSPPGGAYEQYF. CDR3 DNA: TGTGCCACCAGCCCCCCCGGGGGCGCATACGAGCAGTACTTC.

The V call is TRBV5-6, the J call TRBJ1-4; 8 bases match TRBD1. Germline assignment: CDR1 SGHDT and CDR2 YYEEEE. V shed 3 bases and J 3 bases; nucleotides not matched to a gene: 10. The CDR3 loop spans 17 amino acids. The CDR3 DNA is TGTGCCAGCAGCTCCCCGCACCAGACAGGGGCTAATGAAAAACTGTTTTTT. Translated, it gives CASSSPHQTGANEKLFF.

The chain is built from TRBV7-2 and TRBJ2-3, with 9 bases aligning to TRBD2. The V gene end was trimmed by 6 bases and the J gene end by 0 bases; junction bases not matched to a gene: 10. Looked up from germline, CDR1 is SGHTA and CDR2 is FQGNSA. The CDR3 is 17 residues long. The CDR3 nucleotides read TGTGCCAGCAGTCGAGCCCCTAGCGGGACTAGCACAGATACGCAGTATTTT. This gives the protein CASSRAPSGTSTDTQYF.

The chain links TRBV6-1 to TRBJ2-7; D may match TRBD1 or TRBD2 (5 bases each). Germline V gene data show CDR1 as MNHNS and CDR2 as SASEGT. The CDR3 sequence is 16 residues long. Trimming took 2 bases from V and 4 from J, leaving 18 bases between them. The CDR3 sequence: CASSEMFGTVSYEQYF. The CDR3 nucleotides read TGTGCCAGCAGTGAAATGTTTGGGACGGTTAGTTACGAGCAGTACTTC.

V is TRBV28 and J is TRBJ2-7, with 7 nucleotides matching TRBD2. Germline loops: CDR1 MDHEN, CDR2 SYDVKM. V lost 6 bases to trimming and J lost 3 bases; unmatched junction nucleotides: 17. The CDR3 length is 17 residues. The CDR3 sequence: CASRLGGFVGGYYEQYF. The CDR3 DNA is TGTGCCAGCAGGTTGGGGGGTTTTGTGGGAGGGTACTACGAGCAGTACTTC. Full variable domain (rest looked up from reference TRBV28 and TRBJ2-7): DVKVTQSSRYLVKRTGEKVFLECVQDMDHENMFWYRQDPGLGLRLIYFSYDVKMKEKGDIPEGYSVSREKKERFSLILESASTNQTSMYLCASRLGGFVGGYYEQYFGPGTRLTVT.

This chain links TRBV27 with TRBJ2-7; 7 bases align to TRBD1. CDR3 length: 15 residues. In germline, CDR1 is MNHEY, CDR2 SMNVEV (reference sequence). V shed 6 bases, J shed 1 base, and the junction held 9 bases outside the gene matches. The DNA for the CDR3 is TGTGCCAGCAGAACTAGGACAGGCCGTTCCTACGAGCAGTACTTC. Its translation: CASRTRTGRSYEQYF.

The chain is built from TRBV28 and TRBJ1-2, with 7 bases that match TRBD1. The germline V gene has CDR1 MDHEN and CDR2 SYDVKM. Trimming took 3 bases from V and 3 from J; bases not matched to a gene: 4. The CDR3 spans 14 residues. This CDR3 reads CASSFGDRDYGYTF. The CDR3, as DNA: TGTGCCAGCAGTTTCGGCGACAGGGACTATGGCTACACCTTC.

V is TRBV6-1 and J is TRBJ1-5; the D is unclear. V dropped 3 bases and J dropped 0 bases, with 9 bases sitting between them. Per germline, CDR1 MNHNS and CDR2 SASEGT. The CDR3 is made up of 15 amino acids. The DNA of the CDR3 is TGTGCCAGCAGTGATCGGAGCTATAGCAATCAGCCCCAGCATTTT. Translated, it gives CASSDRSYSNQPQHF.

V and J are TRBV5-4 and TRBJ2-7, with unresolved D. Deletions cut 0 bases from V and 2 bases from J, with 15 bases between. The CDR3 consists of 16 residues. Germline V lookup: CDR1 SGHNT, CDR2 YYREEE (reference sequence). This CDR3 is CASSLGRSFFTYEQYF. Here the CDR3 DNA reads TGTGCCAGCAGCTTGGGGCGGAGCTTTTTCACCTACGAGCAGTACTTC.

This chain links TRBV5-4 with TRBJ1-4; perhaps TRBD1 as D (6 bases). Germline CDR1 reads SGHNT; CDR2 reads YYREEE (reference sequence). This CDR3 is built from 14 residues. Trimming shortened V by 1 base and J by 8 bases, and 12 bases separated the two germline ends. DNA for the CDR3: TGTGCCAGCAGCTTGTCAGGGGTGGAGGAAAAACTGTTTTTT. This sequence encodes CASSLSGVEEKLFF.

CDR3 loop: CASSFGQLNEKLFF. DNA of the CDR3: TGTGCCAGCAGTTTCGGACAGCTTAATGAAAAACTGTTTTTT. The gene calls are TRBV2 and TRBJ1-4, with TRBD1 as a possible D gene (6 bases). Looked up from germline, CDR1 is SNHLY and CDR2 is FYNNEI. The CDR3 runs 14 residues. V lost 5 bases to trimming and J lost 4 bases, with 11 bases between them.

This clone was seen a handful of times. The chain recombines TRBV28 with TRBJ1-4, with D maybe TRBD1 (5 bases). This CDR3 has 16 amino acids. The ends were cut back, 2 bases at V and 3 bases at J, with 13 bases in the middle. Germline V lookup: CDR1 MDHEN, CDR2 SYDVKM. CDR3 DNA: TGTGCCAGCAGTTTAAGGGTGCAGGGAGCTAATGAAAAACTGTTTTTT. Translated: CASSLRVQGANEKLFF.

The chain joins TRBV30 to TRBJ1-1, with 7 bases that match TRBD1. Germline V gene sequence: CDR1 GTSNPN, CDR2 SVGIG (reference sequence). Trimming took 5 bases from V and 5 from J; bases not matched to a gene: 5. The CDR3 has 12 amino acids. The CDR3 DNA reads as TGTGCCTGGGACAGGGTCGCTACTGAAGCTTTCTTT. Its translation: CAWDRVATEAFF. Drawing the rest from reference TRBV30 and TRBJ1-1, the complete variable domain is SQTIHQWPATLVQPVGSPLSLECTVEGTSNPNLYWYRQAAGRGLQLLFYSVGIGQISSEVPQNLSASRPQDRQFILSSKKLLLSDSGFYLCAWDRVATEAFFGQGTRLTVV.

This sequence joins TRBV9 and TRBJ2-3; 9 nucleotides match TRBD2. CDR1 and CDR2 (germline): SGDLS, YYNGEE. CDR3 size: 14 residues. V shed 3 bases and J 3 bases; nucleotides not matched to a gene: 2. In nucleotides, the CDR3 is TGTGCCAGCAGCGGTAGCGGGAGAACAGATACGCAGTATTTT. Encoded protein: CASSGSGRTDTQYF.

This clone was seen only a few times. The V call is TRBV15, the J call TRBJ1-5; maybe TRBD1 (6 bases). Germline loops: CDR1 LNHNV, CDR2 YYDKDF (reference sequence). Between the trimmed V and J ends, which lost 3 bases and 1 base, there was a span of 7 bases. This CDR3 comprises 14 residues. The CDR3 reads CATSSQGSNQPQHF. In nucleotides, the CDR3 is TGTGCCACCAGCAGTCAGGGGAGCAATCAGCCCCAGCATTTT.

V gene TRBV5-1 combines with J gene TRBJ2-3, with 7 bases matching TRBD1. With 5 bases clipped from V and 1 base from J, the junction kept 4 bases outside the gene matches. CDR3 size: 14 residues. From germline, CDR1 is SGHRS and CDR2 YFSETQ. The CDR3, as DNA: TGCGCCAGCAGAGGCGGACAGGGCACAGATACGCAGTATTTT. Encoded protein: CASRGGQGTDTQYF. Combining the CDR3 with reference TRBV5-1 and TRBJ2-3 gives the whole variable domain KAGVTQTPRYLIKTRGQQVTLSCSPISGHRSVSWYQQTPGQGLQFLFEYFSETQRNKGNFPGRFSGRQFSNSRSEMNVSTLELGDSALYLCASRGGQGTDTQYFGPGTRLTVL.

This rearrangement joins TRBV10-1 to TRBJ2-1, with D perhaps assigned TRBD1 or TRBD2 (5 bases each). The CDR3 consists of 19 residues. The ends were cut back, 6 bases at V and 0 bases at J, with 24 bases in the middle. The germline gives CDR1 WNHNN, CDR2 SYGVQD (reference sequence). The CDR3 loop is CASSNRRGPAASSYNEQFF. The CDR3 bases are TGCGCCAGCAGCAACCGCCGGGGACCGGCGGCTAGCTCCTACAATGAGCAGTTCTTC.

The chain couples TRBV27 to TRBJ2-1; possibly TRBD1 or TRBD2 for D (5 bases each). Germline lookup yields CDR1 MNHEY and CDR2 SMNVEV (reference sequence). This CDR3 comprises 15 residues. The V end was cut by 10 bases, the J end by 2 bases, with 18 bases between. The CDR3 spells CATPLRDHPYNEQFF. The CDR3 DNA reads as TGTGCCACCCCCCTCCGGGACCACCCCTACAATGAGCAGTTCTTC.

This rearrangement joins TRBV9 to TRBJ2-7, with D maybe TRBD1 (7 bases). CDR1 is SGDLS and CDR2 is YYNGEE in the germline V gene. There are 15 residues in the CDR3. The germline V and J ends were trimmed by 3 bases and 4 bases, with 17 bases remaining between them. The CDR3 DNA reads as TGTGCCAGCAGCGCCAGGGGGTCTAGCGCTTACGAGCAGTACTTC. Amino acid sequence: CASSARGSSAYEQYF.

This chain links TRBV10-3 with TRBJ1-1; D is ambiguous. This CDR3 spans 12 amino acids. Per germline, CDR1 ENHRY and CDR2 SYGVKD. V lost 8 bases, J lost 1 base, and 8 bases lay in between. CDR3 nucleotide sequence: TGTGCCATCCGAGAACGGAACACTGAAGCTTTCTTT. Its protein is CAIRERNTEAFF.

The chain carries TRBV18 and TRBJ2-2, with TRBD2 identical over 14 bases. The length of the CDR3 is 16 residues. V was clipped by 3 bases and J by 8 bases; unmatched bases: 5. The V gene's germline CDR1 is KGHSH and CDR2 LQKENI. CDR3: CASSPGLAGDEGELFF. The DNA of the CDR3 is TGTGCCAGCTCACCGGGACTAGCGGGAGACGAAGGGGAGCTGTTTTTT. Using reference TRBV18 and TRBJ2-2 for the parts outside the CDR3, the full variable domain is NAGVMQNPRHLVRRRGQEARLRCSPMKGHSHVYWYRQLPEEGLKFMVYLQKENIIDESGMPKERFSAEFPKEGPSILRIQQVVRGDSAAYFCASSPGLAGDEGELFFGEGSRLTVL.

This clone has only one observation. The chain couples TRBV6-5 to TRBJ2-7; D is uncertain. V was shortened by 0 bases and J by 3 bases, with 12 bases between the two germline ends. Looked up from germline, CDR1 is MNHEY and CDR2 is SVGAGI. The CDR3 is 15 residues long. The CDR3: CASSYSRNRLYEQYF. CDR3 coding DNA: TGTGCCAGCAGTTACTCGAGAAATCGGCTCTACGAGCAGTACTTC.

The genes are TRBV6-5 and TRBJ2-2, with a tentative D call TRBD1 (6 bases). In germline, CDR1 is MNHEY, CDR2 SVGAGI. V was cut by 1 base and J by 6 bases, with 15 bases left in between. This CDR3 spans 16 amino acids. The CDR3 reads CASSYFPTGLAGELFF. The CDR3 region has the DNA TGTGCCAGCAGTTACTTTCCAACAGGGCTCGCCGGGGAGCTGTTTTTT.

The V call is TRBV7-2, the J call TRBJ2-7; D is ambiguous. This CDR3 comprises 15 residues. Trimming shortened V by 2 bases and J by 4 bases, and 15 bases separated the two germline ends. Germline CDR1 is SGHTA and CDR2 is FQGNSA. This CDR3 reads CASSLSIGSNYEQYF. CDR3 coding DNA: TGTGCCAGCAGCTTAAGTATTGGCTCCAATTACGAGCAGTACTTC.

This rearrangement joins TRBV5-1 to TRBJ2-3; 8 bases are shared with TRBD1. Germline CDR1 is SGHRS and CDR2 is YFSETQ. J gave up 6 bases and V 4 bases, and 10 bases lay outside the gene matches. This CDR3 comprises 15 residues. The DNA for the CDR3 is TGCGCCAGCAGCCACCTGCAGGGGGCGGTTGATACGCAGTATTTT. Translating it yields CASSHLQGAVDTQYF.

This clone was seen a single time. This chain uses TRBV6-1 with TRBJ1-5; D call uncertain. The ends were cut back, 4 bases at V and 5 bases at J, with 9 bases in the middle. Looked up from germline, CDR1 is MNHNS and CDR2 is SASEGT. The length of the CDR3 is 13 residues. The CDR3 reads CASSAIPDQPQHF. The CDR3 DNA reads TGTGCCAGCAGTGCTATCCCCGATCAGCCCCAGCATTTT.

V usage is TRBV7-9 and J usage is TRBJ1-4; the match to TRBD1 covers 8 bases. The CDR3 loop spans 15 amino acids. Germline V gives CDR1 SEHNR, CDR2 FQNEAQ (reference sequence). V was pared by 2 bases and J by 7 bases, with 6 bases of the junction left unmatched. The CDR3 spells CASSLNAGGGEKLFF. The CDR3 DNA follows: TGTGCCAGCAGCTTAAACGCAGGGGGCGGTGAAAAACTGTTTTTT. The variable domain in full, with the rest retrieved from reference TRBV7-9 and TRBJ1-4, is DTGVSQNPRHKITKRGQNVTFRCDPISEHNRLYWYRQTLGQGPEFLTYFQNEAQLEKSRLLSDRFSAERPKGSFSTLEIQRTEQGDSAMYLCASSLNAGGGEKLFFGSGTQLSVL.

This chain connects TRBV5-1 to TRBJ2-5, with 9 nucleotides matching TRBD1. CDR3 length equals 15 residues. The J segment lost 5 bases and the V segment lost 3 bases, leaving 8 bases of the junction unmatched. The germline gives CDR1 SGHRS, CDR2 YFSETQ. CDR3 sequence: CASSSADRGGETQYF. CDR3 sequence (DNA): TGCGCCAGCAGCTCCGCGGACAGGGGTGGCGAGACCCAGTACTTC. Full variable domain (remainder filled in from reference TRBV5-1 and TRBJ2-5): KAGVTQTPRYLIKTRGQQVTLSCSPISGHRSVSWYQQTPGQGLQFLFEYFSETQRNKGNFPGRFSGRQFSNSRSEMNVSTLELGDSALYLCASSSADRGGETQYFGPGTRLLVL.

The chain employs TRBV28 and TRBJ2-3, with 10 positions matching TRBD2. Germline V gives CDR1 MDHEN, CDR2 SYDVKM. The CDR3 is 15 residues long. Trimming took 10 bases from V and 0 from J; bases not matched to a gene: 7. DNA for the CDR3: TGTGCCATCCAGCGGGAGGGAAGTAGCACAGATACGCAGTATTTT. It codes for CAIQREGSSTDTQYF.

The rearrangement joins TRBV20-1 to TRBJ1-4; D remains unclear. This CDR3 comprises 11 residues. Germline V gene lookup returns CDR1 DFQATT and CDR2 SNEGSKA (reference sequence). V lost 7 bases and J lost 7, with 10 bases in between. The CDR3 DNA follows: TGCAGTGGGCGGTCGGGTGAAAAACTGTTTTTT. Its protein product is CSGRSGEKLFF.

This clone occurred once. The chain couples TRBV6-1 to TRBJ2-7; the match to TRBD2 covers 9 bases. Germline CDR1 is MNHNS and CDR2 is SASEGT. The CDR3 extends over 15 amino acids. The V gene end was trimmed by 7 bases and the J gene end by 2 bases; junction bases not matched to a gene: 9. CDR3 nucleotide sequence: TGTGCCAGCACTCTGACTAGCGGACCCGCCTACGAGCAGTACTTC. Protein product: CASTLTSGPAYEQYF.